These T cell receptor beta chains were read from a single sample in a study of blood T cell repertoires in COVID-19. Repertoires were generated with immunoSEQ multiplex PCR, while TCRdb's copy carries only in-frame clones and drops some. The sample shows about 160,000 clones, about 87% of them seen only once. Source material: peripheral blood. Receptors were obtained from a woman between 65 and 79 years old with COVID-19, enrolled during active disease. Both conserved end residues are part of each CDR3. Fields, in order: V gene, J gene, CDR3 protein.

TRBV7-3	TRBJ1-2	CASSLLGGSDGYTF
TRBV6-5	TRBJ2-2	CASREAGTGELFF
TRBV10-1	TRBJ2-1	CASSESTGYNEQFF
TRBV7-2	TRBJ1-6	CASSSYRDSPLHF
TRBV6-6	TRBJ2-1	CASSAGTYNEQFF
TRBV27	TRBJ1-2	CASSPRQNRGFHGYTF
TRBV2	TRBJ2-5	CASSGIKLGGSLEAAQYF
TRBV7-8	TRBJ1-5	CASSSGQKSYSNQPQHF
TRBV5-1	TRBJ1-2	CASSFGAGDGYTF
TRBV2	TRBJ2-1	CASSEGAYNEQFF
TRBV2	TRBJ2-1	CASSVAGPEFF